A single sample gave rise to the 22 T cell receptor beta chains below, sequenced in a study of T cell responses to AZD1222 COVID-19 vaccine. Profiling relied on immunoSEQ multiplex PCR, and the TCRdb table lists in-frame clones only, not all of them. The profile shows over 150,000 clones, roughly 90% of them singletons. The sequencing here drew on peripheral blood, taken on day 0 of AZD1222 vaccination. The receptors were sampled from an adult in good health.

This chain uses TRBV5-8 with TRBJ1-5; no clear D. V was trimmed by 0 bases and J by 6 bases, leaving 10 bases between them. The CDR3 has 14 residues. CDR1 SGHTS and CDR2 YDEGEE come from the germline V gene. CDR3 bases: TGTGCCAGCAGCTTGGGCCTTCGAGGTCAGCCCCAGCATTTT. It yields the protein CASSLGLRGQPQHF.

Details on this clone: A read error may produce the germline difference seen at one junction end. CDR3: CASGHVNTEAFF. Here the CDR3 DNA reads TGTGCCAGCGGCCATGTGAACACTGAAGCTTTCTTT. The rearrangement joins TRBV3-1 (or the pseudogene TRBV3-2) to TRBJ1-1; D remains unclear. Germline CDR1 reads LGHDT; CDR2 reads YNNKEL (reference sequence). The CDR3 is 12 residues long.

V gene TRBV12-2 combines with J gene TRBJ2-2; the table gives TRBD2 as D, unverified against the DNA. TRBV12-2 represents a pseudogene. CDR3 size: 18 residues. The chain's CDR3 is CASRLVPSGSVYTGELFF. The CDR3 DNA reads TGTGCAAGTCGCTTAGTTCCTAGCGGGAGTGTATACACCGGGGAGCTGTTTTTT.

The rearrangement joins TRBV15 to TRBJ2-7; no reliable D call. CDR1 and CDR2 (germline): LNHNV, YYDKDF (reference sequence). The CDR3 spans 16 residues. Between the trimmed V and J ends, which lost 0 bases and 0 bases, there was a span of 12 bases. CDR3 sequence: CATSRDWGLASYEQYF. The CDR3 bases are TGTGCCACCAGCAGAGATTGGGGATTGGCCTCCTACGAGCAGTACTTC.

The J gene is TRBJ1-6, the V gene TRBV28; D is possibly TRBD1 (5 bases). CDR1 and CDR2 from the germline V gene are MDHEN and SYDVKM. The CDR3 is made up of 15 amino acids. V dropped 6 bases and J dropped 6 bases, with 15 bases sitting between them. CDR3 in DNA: TGTGCCAGCAGATCCGGGACTGTTCTTAATTCACCCCTCCACTTT. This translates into CASRSGTVLNSPLHF.

The CDR3 DNA reads as TGTGCCAGCAGTCGGACAGGGGACAGCAATCAGCCCCAGCATTTT. Its translation: CASSRTGDSNQPQHF. This chain connects TRBV2 to TRBJ1-5; 9 bases match TRBD1. Germline assignment: CDR1 SNHLY and CDR2 FYNNEI. The CDR3 contains 15 residues. V shed 5 bases, J shed 1 base, and the junction held 3 bases outside the gene matches.

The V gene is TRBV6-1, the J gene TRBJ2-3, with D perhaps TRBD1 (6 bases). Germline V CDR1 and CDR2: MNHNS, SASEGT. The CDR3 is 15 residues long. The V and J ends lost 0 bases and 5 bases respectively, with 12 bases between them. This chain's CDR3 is CASSEAKGERDTQYF. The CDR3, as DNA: TGTGCCAGCAGTGAAGCGAAGGGGGAGAGAGATACGCAGTATTTT.

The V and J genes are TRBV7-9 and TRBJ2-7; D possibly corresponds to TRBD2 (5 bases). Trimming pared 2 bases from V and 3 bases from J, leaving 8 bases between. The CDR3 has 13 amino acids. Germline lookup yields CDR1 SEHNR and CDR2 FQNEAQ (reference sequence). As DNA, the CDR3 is TGTGCCAGCAGCTTACCAGACTACTACGAGCAGTACTTC. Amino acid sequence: CASSLPDYYEQYF.

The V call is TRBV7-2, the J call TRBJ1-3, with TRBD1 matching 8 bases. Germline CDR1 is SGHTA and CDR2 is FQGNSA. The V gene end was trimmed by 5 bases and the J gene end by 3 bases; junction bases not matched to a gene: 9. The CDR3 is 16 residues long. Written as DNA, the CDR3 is TGTGCCAGCAGCCGCGGACAGGGTCGGCGTGGAAACACCATATATTTT. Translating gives CASSRGQGRRGNTIYF.

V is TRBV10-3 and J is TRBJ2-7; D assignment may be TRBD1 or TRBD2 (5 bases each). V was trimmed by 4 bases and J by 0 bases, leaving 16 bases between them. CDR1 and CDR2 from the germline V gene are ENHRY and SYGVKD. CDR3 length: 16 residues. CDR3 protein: CAISGNLGVSSYEQYF. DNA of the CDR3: TGTGCCATCAGTGGCAATTTGGGGGTTAGCTCCTACGAGCAGTACTTC.

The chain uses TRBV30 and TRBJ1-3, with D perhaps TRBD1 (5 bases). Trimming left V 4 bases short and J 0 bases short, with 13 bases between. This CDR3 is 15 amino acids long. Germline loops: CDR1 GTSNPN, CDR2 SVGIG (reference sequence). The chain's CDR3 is CAWNRGTSSGNTIYF. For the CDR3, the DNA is TGTGCCTGGAATCGAGGGACTAGCTCTGGAAACACCATATATTTT.

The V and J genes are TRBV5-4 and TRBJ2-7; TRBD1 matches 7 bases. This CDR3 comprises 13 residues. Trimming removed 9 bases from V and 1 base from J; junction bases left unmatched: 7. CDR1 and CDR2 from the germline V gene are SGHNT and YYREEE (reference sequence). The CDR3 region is CATSGTVSYEQYF. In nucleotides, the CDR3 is TGTGCCACCTCTGGGACAGTTTCCTACGAGCAGTACTTC.

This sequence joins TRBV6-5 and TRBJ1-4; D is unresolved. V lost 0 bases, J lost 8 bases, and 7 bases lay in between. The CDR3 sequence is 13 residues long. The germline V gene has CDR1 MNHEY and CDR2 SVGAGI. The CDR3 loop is CASSYSFGEKLFF. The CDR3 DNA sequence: TGTGCCAGCAGTTACTCGTTTGGCGAAAAACTGTTTTTT.

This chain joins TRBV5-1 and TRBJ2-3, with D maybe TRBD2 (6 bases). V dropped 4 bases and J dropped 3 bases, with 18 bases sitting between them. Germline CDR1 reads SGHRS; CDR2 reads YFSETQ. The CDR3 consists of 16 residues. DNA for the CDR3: TGCGCCAGCAGCCCCGGAAGTGCGGGGAGTACAGATACGCAGTATTTT. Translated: CASSPGSAGSTDTQYF.

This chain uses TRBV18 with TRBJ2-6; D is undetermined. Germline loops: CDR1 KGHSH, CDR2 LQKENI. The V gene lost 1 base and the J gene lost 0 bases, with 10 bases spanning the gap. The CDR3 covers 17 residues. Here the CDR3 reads CASSPRQASSGANVLTF. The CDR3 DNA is TGTGCCAGCTCACCACGCCAGGCGTCCTCTGGGGCCAACGTCCTGACTTTC. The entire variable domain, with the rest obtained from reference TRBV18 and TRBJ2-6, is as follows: NAGVMQNPRHLVRRRGQEARLRCSPMKGHSHVYWYRQLPEEGLKFMVYLQKENIIDESGMPKERFSAEFPKEGPSILRIQQVVRGDSAAYFCASSPRQASSGANVLTFGAGSRLTVL.

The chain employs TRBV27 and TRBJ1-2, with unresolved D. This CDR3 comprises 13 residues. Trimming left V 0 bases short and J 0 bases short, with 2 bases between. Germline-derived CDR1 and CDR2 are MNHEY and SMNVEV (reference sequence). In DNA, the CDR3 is TGTGCCAGCAGTTTATCCGCTAACTATGGCTACACCTTC. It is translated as CASSLSANYGYTF.

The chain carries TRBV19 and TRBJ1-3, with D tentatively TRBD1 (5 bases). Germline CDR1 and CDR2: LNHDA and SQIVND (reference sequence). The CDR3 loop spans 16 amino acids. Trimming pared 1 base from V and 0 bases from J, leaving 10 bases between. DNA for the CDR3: TGTGCCAGTAGTATAGCAGCAGGGATCTCTGGAAACACCATATATTTT. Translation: CASSIAAGISGNTIYF.

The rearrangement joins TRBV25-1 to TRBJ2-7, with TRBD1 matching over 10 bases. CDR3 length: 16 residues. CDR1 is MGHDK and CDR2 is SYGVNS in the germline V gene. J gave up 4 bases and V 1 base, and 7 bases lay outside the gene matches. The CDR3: CASSELRTGGWYEQYF. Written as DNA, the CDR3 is TGTGCCAGCAGTGAATTGAGGACAGGGGGTTGGTACGAGCAGTACTTC.

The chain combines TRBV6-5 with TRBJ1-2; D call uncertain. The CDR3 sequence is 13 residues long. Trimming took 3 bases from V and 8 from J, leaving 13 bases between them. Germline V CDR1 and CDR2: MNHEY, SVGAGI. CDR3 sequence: CASSYRKAGGYTF. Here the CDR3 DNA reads TGTGCCAGCAGTTATAGGAAGGCGGGCGGCTACACCTTC.

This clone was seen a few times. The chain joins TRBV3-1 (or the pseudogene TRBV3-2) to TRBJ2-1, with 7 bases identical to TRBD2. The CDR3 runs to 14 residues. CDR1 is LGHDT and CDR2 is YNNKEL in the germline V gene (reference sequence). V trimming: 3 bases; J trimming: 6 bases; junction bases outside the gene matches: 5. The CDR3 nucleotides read TGTGCCAGCAGCCACGGCGGGAGTTTCAATGAGCAGTTCTTC. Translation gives CASSHGGSFNEQFF.

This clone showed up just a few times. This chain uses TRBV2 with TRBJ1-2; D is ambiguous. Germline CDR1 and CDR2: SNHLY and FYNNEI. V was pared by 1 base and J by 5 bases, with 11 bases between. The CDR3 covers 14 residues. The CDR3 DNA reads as TGTGCCAGCAGTGAAGAGGGCAGGCTTTATGGCTACACCTTC. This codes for CASSEEGRLYGYTF.

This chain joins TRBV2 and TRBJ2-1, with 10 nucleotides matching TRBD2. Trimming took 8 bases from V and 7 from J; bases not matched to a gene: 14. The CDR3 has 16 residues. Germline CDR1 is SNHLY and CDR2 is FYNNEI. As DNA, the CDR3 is TGTGCCAGCTCTTCTAGCGGGAGTACGATAGGTAATGAGCAGTTCTTC. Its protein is CASSSSGSTIGNEQFF.